This passage covers 12 T cell receptor beta chains from one sample sequenced in a study of T-cell memory formation after mild COVID-19 (dated by TCRdb to the early 2020s). The library was generated by 5' RACE. The sample was run on an Illumina NovaSeq 6000. Using fastp trimming at Q25 and MiXCR clonotype assembly, TCRdb reanalyzed the public sequencing data and kept in-frame beta chains. Each entry is one CDR3 protein sequence, shown with its most common DNA and genes. Present in this sample are 400,000 or so distinct CDR3 sequences, about 20% of which were seen just once. 7.5% to 9.5% of the sample is taken by the ten largest. Sequencing was done on a sample of PBMCs or a T cell subset sorted from them (not recorded which). All receptors derive from an adult woman who had mild COVID-19 (a few samples of this study predate the infection). The sample titles of this study are shuffled in the database, so cell type and time point are left out; the donor was told from shared clones.

This chain uses TRBV9 with TRBJ2-7; D remains unclear. CDR1 is SGDLS, CDR2 YYNGEE, per germline. V lost 0 bases to trimming and J lost 5 bases, with 12 bases between them. This CDR3 contains 14 residues. Here the CDR3 DNA reads TGTGCCAGCAGCGTAGGACCGGGCCTGGACGAGCAGTACTTC. Amino acids: CASSVGPGLDEQYF.

This clonotype was recorded only once. The chain carries TRBV12-3 or TRBV12-4 and TRBJ1-4; TRBD1 might be the D (5 bases). The germline V and J ends were trimmed by 8 bases and 10 bases, with 14 bases remaining between them. The CDR3 runs to 12 residues. The CDR3 nucleotides read TGTGCCAGCGCCCGAGGGGTGGGAAAACTGTTTTTT. Its translation: CASARGVGKLFF.

V usage is TRBV7-2 and J usage is TRBJ2-7; 10 bases are shared with TRBD1. The length of the CDR3 is 15 residues. Germline CDR1 reads SGHTA; CDR2 reads FQGNSA. V lost 5 bases, J lost 3 bases, and 7 bases stayed unmatched. The CDR3 bases are TGTGCCAGCAGCCCCACCGGACAGGGGGTCTACGAGCAGTACTTC. Amino acid sequence: CASSPTGQGVYEQYF. The full variable domain, its missing parts supplied by reference TRBV7-2 and TRBJ2-7, is GAGVSQSPSNKVTEKGKDVELRCDPISGHTALYWYRQSLGQGLEFLIYFQGNSAPDKSGLPSDRFSAERTGGSVSTLTIQRTQQEDSAVYLCASSPTGQGVYEQYFGPGTRLTVT.

The gene calls are TRBV6-7 and TRBJ2-3; D unresolved. TRBV6-7 is flagged as an ORF with uncertain function. The CDR3 has 15 amino acids. Trimming cost V 2 bases and J 9 bases, with 18 bases left between them. This chain's CDR3 is CASSYLGFPVRTQYF. In DNA form, the CDR3 reads TGTGCCAGCAGTTACCTGGGTTTTCCCGTGAGGACGCAGTATTTT.

This chain links TRBV11-2 with TRBJ2-3, with a possible D match to TRBD2 (6 bases). Trimming removed 1 base from V and 6 bases from J, with 11 bases in between. CDR3 length equals 14 residues. Germline CDR1 SGHAT, CDR2 FQNNGV. The CDR3 sequence is CASSLGGGYDTQYF. The CDR3 region has the DNA TGTGCCAGCAGCTTAGGTGGAGGGTACGATACGCAGTATTTT.

This clonotype has more than one count but fewer than ten. The chain is built from TRBV9 and TRBJ1-1; the D gene is possibly TRBD1 (5 bases). Trimming removed 4 bases at V and 0 bases at J, with 10 bases between. The CDR3 covers 14 residues. CDR1 SGDLS and CDR2 YYNGEE come from the germline V gene. The CDR3 sequence is CASSPGGVNTEAFF. The CDR3, as DNA: TGTGCCAGCAGCCCCGGGGGAGTGAACACTGAAGCTTTCTTT.

This clonotype was counted at least ten times. This chain uses TRBV4-1 with TRBJ2-3; 12 bases are shared with TRBD2. Germline CDR1 is MGHRA and CDR2 is YSYEKL. The CDR3 is 18 amino acids. Germline trimming cut 2 bases from V and 1 base from J; bases unmatched to any gene: 7. The CDR3 sequence is CASSQRLAGGLGTDTQYF. CDR3 in DNA: TGCGCCAGCAGCCAAAGGCTAGCGGGGGGGCTGGGCACAGATACGCAGTATTTT.

The chain recombines TRBV3-1 with TRBJ2-3; 10 bases are shared with TRBD1. The CDR3 totals 16 residues. The junction had 10 bases not matched to a gene; V was cut back by 7 bases and J by 3 bases. Looked up from germline, CDR1 is LGHDT and CDR2 is YNNKEL (reference sequence). The CDR3 coding sequence is TGTGCCAGCACGCCGGGACAGGGGTGGTCGACAGATACGCAGTATTTT. This sequence encodes CASTPGQGWSTDTQYF.

This sequence joins TRBV10-3 and TRBJ2-2, with D possibly TRBD1 on 6 matching bases. The CDR3 length is 16 residues. The germline V gene encodes CDR1 ENHRY and CDR2 SYGVKD. Trimming took off 3 bases at V and 3 bases at J, with 14 bases between the two ends. The CDR3 region has the DNA TGTGCCATCAGTGAAAGATACAGGGTTGACACCGGGGAGCTGTTTTTT. This encodes CAISERYRVDTGELFF.

The rearrangement uses TRBV7-6 and TRBJ2-1; D may correspond to TRBD1 or TRBD2 (6 bases each). CDR1 SGHVS and CDR2 FNYEAQ come from the germline V gene. Trimming took 2 bases from V and 2 from J, leaving 10 bases between them. The CDR3 is 15 amino acids. The CDR3 DNA follows: TGTGCCAGCAGCTTAAACGGGGGCCCCTACAATGAGCAGTTCTTC. It encodes CASSLNGGPYNEQFF.

This clonotype was found a few times. The CDR3 loop reads CASSIRRAVTENIQYF. The CDR3 bases are TGTGCCAGCAGCATACGGAGGGCGGTGACCGAAAACATTCAGTACTTC. This chain connects TRBV3-1 to TRBJ2-4; TRBD2 might be the D (6 bases). The length of the CDR3 is 16 residues. Trimming took 5 bases from V and 5 from J, leaving 19 bases between them. CDR1 and CDR2 (germline): LGHDT, YNNKEL (reference sequence). Drawing the rest from reference TRBV3-1 and TRBJ2-4, the complete variable domain is DTAVSQTPKYLVTQMGNDKSIKCEQNLGHDTMYWYKQDSKKFLKIMFSYNNKELIINETVPNRFSPKSPDKAHLNLHINSLELGDSAVYFCASSIRRAVTENIQYFGAGTRLSVL.

The chain couples TRBV13 to TRBJ2-1, with TRBD1 matching 8 bases. The CDR3 loop spans 14 amino acids. Per germline, CDR1 PRHDT and CDR2 FYEKMQ (reference sequence). The ends lost 5 bases at V and 7 bases at J; junction bases unmatched: 7. The CDR3 protein is CASSPEDRANEQFF. The DNA of the CDR3 is TGTGCCAGCAGCCCCGAGGACAGGGCGAATGAGCAGTTCTTC. Complete variable domain (other parts from reference TRBV13 and TRBJ2-1): AAGVIQSPRHLIKEKRETATLKCYPIPRHDTVYWYQQGPGQDPQFLISFYEKMQSDKGSIPDRFSAQQFSDYHSELNMSSLELGDSALYFCASSPEDRANEQFFGPGTRLTVL.